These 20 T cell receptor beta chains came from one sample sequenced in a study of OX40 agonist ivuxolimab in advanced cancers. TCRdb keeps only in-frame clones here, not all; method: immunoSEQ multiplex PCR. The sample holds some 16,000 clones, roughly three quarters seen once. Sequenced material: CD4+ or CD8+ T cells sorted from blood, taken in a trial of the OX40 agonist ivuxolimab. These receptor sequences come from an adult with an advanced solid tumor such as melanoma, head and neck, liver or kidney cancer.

The CDR3 sequence is CASSQDRASDTQYF. CDR3 nucleotides: TGCGCCAGCAGCCAAGACAGGGCTTCAGATACGCAGTATTTT. The rearrangement uses TRBV4-1 and TRBJ2-3, with D perhaps matching TRBD1 (5 bases). This CDR3 has 14 residues. From germline, CDR1 is MGHRA and CDR2 YSYEKL. Trimming took 0 bases from V and 4 from J, leaving 8 bases between them.

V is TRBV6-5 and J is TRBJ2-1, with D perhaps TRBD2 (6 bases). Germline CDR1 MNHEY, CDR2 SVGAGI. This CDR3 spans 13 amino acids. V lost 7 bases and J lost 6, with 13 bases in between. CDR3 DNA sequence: TGTGCCAGCAAGTGGGCGGGGTCCAATGAGCAGTTCTTC. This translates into CASKWAGSNEQFF.

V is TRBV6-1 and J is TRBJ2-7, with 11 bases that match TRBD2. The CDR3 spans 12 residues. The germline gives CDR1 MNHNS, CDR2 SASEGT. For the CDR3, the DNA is TGTGAGAAACTAGCGGGAGAGTACGAGCAGTACTTC. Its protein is CEKLAGEYEQYF.

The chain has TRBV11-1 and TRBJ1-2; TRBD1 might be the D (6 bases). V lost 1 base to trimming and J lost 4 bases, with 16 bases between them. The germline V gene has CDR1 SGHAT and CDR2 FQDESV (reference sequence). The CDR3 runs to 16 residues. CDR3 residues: CASSLGFGQPSYGYTF. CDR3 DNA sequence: TGTGCCAGCAGCTTAGGCTTCGGACAGCCGTCCTATGGCTACACCTTC. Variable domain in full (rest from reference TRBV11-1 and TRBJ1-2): EAEVAQSPRYKITEKSQAVAFWCDPISGHATLYWYRQILGQGPELLVQFQDESVVDDSQLPKDRFSAERLKGVDSTLKIQPAELGDSAMYLCASSLGFGQPSYGYTFGSGTRLTVV.

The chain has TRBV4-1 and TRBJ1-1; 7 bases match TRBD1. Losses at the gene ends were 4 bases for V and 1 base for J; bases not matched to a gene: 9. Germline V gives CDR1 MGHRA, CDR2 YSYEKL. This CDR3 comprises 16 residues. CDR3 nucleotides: TGCGCCAGCAGCCCTTATCCAGGACAGGAGAACACTGAAGCTTTCTTT. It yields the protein CASSPYPGQENTEAFF.

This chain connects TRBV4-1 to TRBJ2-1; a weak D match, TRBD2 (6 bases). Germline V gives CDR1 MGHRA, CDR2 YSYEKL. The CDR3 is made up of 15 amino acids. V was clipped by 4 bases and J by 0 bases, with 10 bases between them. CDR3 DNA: TGCGCCAGCAGCCTAGCGGTTCACTCCTACAATGAGCAGTTCTTC. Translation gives CASSLAVHSYNEQFF.

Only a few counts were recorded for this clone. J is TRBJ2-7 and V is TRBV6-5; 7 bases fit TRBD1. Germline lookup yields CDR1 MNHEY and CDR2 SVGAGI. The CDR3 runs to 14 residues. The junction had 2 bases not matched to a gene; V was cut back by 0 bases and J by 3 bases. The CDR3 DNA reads TGTGCCAGCAGTTACTCGGGACAGTTCTACGAGCAGTACTTC. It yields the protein CASSYSGQFYEQYF.

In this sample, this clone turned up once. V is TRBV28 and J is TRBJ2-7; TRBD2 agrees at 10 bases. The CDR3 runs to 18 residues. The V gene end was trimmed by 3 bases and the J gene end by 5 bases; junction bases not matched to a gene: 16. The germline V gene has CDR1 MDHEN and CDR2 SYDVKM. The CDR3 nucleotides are TGTGCCAGCAGTTTGGCGGGGGCGACTAGCGGGTGGGTGAACGAGCAGTACTTC. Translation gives CASSLAGATSGWVNEQYF.

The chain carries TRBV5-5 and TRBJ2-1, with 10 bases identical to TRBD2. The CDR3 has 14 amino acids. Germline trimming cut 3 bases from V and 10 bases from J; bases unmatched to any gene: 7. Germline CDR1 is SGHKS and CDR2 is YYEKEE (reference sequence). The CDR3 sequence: CASSWLAGAEEQFF. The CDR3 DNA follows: TGTGCCAGCAGCTGGCTAGCGGGAGCGGAAGAGCAGTTCTTC.

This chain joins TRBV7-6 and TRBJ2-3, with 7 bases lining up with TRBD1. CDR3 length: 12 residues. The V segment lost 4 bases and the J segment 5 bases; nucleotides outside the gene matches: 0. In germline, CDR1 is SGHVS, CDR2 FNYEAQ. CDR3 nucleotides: TGTGCCAGCAGCTCAGGGGGAGATACGCAGTATTTT. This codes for CASSSGGDTQYF.

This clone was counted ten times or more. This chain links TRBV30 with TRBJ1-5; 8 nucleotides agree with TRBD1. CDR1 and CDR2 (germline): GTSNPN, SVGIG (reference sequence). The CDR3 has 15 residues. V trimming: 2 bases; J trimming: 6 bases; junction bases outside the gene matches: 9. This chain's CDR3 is CAWSPPDRGGQPQHF. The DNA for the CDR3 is TGTGCCTGGAGTCCCCCCGACAGGGGTGGTCAGCCCCAGCATTTT.

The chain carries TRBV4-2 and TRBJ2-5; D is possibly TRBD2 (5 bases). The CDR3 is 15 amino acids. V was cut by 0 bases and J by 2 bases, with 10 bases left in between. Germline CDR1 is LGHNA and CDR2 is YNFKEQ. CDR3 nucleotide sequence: TGTGCCAGCAGCCAAGAGCGGACGGGACAAGAGACCCAGTACTTC. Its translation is CASSQERTGQETQYF.

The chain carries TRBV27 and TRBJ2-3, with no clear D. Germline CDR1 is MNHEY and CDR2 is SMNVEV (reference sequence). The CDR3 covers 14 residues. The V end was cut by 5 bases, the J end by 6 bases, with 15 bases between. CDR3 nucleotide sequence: TGTGCCAGCAGTACTTTTGGGTCTCGGGATACGCAGTATTTT. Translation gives CASSTFGSRDTQYF.

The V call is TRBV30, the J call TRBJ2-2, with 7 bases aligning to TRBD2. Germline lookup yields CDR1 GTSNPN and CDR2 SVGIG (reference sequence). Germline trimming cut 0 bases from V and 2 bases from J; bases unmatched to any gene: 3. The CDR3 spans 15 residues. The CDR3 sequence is CAWSVGGSNTGELFF. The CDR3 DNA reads TGTGCCTGGAGTGTCGGGGGGAGTAACACCGGGGAGCTGTTTTTT.

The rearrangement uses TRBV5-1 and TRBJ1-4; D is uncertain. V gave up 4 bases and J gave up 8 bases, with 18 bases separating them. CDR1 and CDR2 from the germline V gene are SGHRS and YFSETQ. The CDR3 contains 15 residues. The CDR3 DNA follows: TGCGCCAGCAGCATCTCGGGGTACGGTGGGGAAAAACTGTTTTTT. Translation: CASSISGYGGEKLFF.

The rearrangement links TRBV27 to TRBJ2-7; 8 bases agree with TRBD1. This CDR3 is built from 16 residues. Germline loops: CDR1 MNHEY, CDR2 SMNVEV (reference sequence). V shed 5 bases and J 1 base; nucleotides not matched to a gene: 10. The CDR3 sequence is CASSVGQGGPSYEQYF. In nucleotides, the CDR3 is TGTGCCAGCAGTGTAGGACAGGGTGGGCCGTCCTACGAGCAGTACTTC.

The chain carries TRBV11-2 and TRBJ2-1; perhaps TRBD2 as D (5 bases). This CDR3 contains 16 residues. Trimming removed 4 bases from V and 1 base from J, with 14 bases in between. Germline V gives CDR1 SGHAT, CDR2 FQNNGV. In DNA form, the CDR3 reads TGTGCCAGCAGCTCCCCGGGGTGGCCGTCCTACAATGAGCAGTTCTTC. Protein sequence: CASSSPGWPSYNEQFF.

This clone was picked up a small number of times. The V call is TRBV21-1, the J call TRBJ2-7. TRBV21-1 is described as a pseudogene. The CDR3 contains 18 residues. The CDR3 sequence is CASSASRERSRSSYEQYF. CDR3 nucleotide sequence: TGTGCCAGCAGCGCCTCCCGCGAGAGGTCCAGGAGCTCCTACGAGCAGTACTTC.

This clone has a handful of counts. CDR3 in DNA: TGTGCCAGCAGCAGGCCCTCGGGCGGGAGCGATGAGCAGTTCTTC. Protein product: CASSRPSGGSDEQFF. The chain employs TRBV7-6 and TRBJ2-1, with TRBD2 matching over 7 bases. The CDR3 has 15 residues. V was clipped by 5 bases and J by 8 bases; unmatched bases: 12. Germline-derived CDR1 and CDR2 are SGHVS and FNYEAQ.

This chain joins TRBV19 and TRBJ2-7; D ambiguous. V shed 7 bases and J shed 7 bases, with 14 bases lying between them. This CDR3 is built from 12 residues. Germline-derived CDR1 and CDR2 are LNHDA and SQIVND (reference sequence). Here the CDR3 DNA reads TGTGCCAGTATCTCGTTAGGCCCGGAGCAGTACTTC. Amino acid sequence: CASISLGPEQYF.